These 24 T cell receptor beta chains share one sample of origin, sequenced in a study of STAT3 mutations in large granular lymphocyte leukemia. Notes on the study in general: In T-cell large granular lymphocyte leukemia, about half of patients showed multiple immunodominant subclonotypes.

Data came from immunoSEQ multiplex PCR; TCRdb stores just in-frame clones and leaves some out. The sample has thousands of clones; roughly nine tenths are singletons. Their specific antigens are unknown. Material: peripheral blood mononuclear cells. The source of these receptors is a woman in her seventies with T-cell large granular lymphocyte leukemia. Some clones in this sample may be carry-over from other donors' samples.

The chain links TRBV14 to TRBJ1-6; D may be TRBD1 (5 bases). Trimming stripped 4 bases from V and 9 bases from J, with 10 bases between. The CDR3 extends over 13 amino acids. The germline CDR1 and CDR2 sequences are SGHDN and FVKESK. Written as DNA, the CDR3 is TGTGCCAGCAGCCTCACGAGGGGTTCACCCCTCCACTTT. Its protein is CASSLTRGSPLHF.

The chain carries TRBV30 and TRBJ2-7, with TRBD1 identical over 9 bases. The germline V gene has CDR1 GTSNPN and CDR2 SVGIG (reference sequence). V shed 5 bases, J shed 1 base, and the junction held 9 bases outside the gene matches. This CDR3 is built from 15 residues. This chain's CDR3 is CAWAFRDRVSYEQYF. The CDR3 coding sequence is TGTGCCTGGGCTTTTCGGGACAGGGTGTCCTACGAGCAGTACTTC.

This sequence joins TRBV4-1 and TRBJ2-7, with 8 bases matching TRBD1. The CDR3 length is 16 residues. J gave up 1 base and V 4 bases, and 9 bases lay outside the gene matches. CDR1 MGHRA and CDR2 YSYEKL come from the germline V gene. The CDR3: CASSRQPGQASYEQYF. CDR3 nucleotides: TGCGCCAGCAGCCGCCAACCGGGACAGGCGTCCTACGAGCAGTACTTC.

The genes are TRBV7-8 and TRBJ1-6; D is unclear. Germline CDR1 reads SGHVS; CDR2 reads FQNEAQ. V lost 4 bases and J 5 bases, leaving 12 bases between the germline ends. The CDR3 is made up of 15 amino acids. The CDR3 here is CASSSRGGNNSPLHF. CDR3 bases: TGTGCCAGCAGCTCCCGCGGAGGAAATAATTCACCCCTCCACTTT.

This clone turned up a few times. The chain is built from TRBV6-5 and TRBJ1-1; TRBD1 matches 8 bases. Trimming removed 2 bases from V and 5 bases from J; junction bases left unmatched: 10. The CDR3 runs to 16 residues. The germline CDR1 and CDR2 sequences are MNHEY and SVGAGI. The CDR3 spells CASSYRTNRGRTEAFF. CDR3 nucleotide sequence: TGTGCCAGCAGTTACAGAACGAACAGGGGGAGAACTGAAGCTTTCTTT.

In DNA form, the CDR3 reads TGTGCCAGCTCACCCATCGGGAACACTGAAGCTTTCTTT. This codes for CASSPIGNTEAFF. This chain uses TRBV18 with TRBJ1-1, with D hard to call. With 3 bases removed from V and 1 base from J, the gap between germline ends came to 6 bases. The CDR3 has 13 amino acids. The germline V gene has CDR1 KGHSH and CDR2 LQKENI.

V gene TRBV5-4 combines with J gene TRBJ2-7; TRBD1 matches at 8 bases. This CDR3 contains 14 residues. Per the germline V gene, CDR1 is SGHNT and CDR2 is YYREEE (reference sequence). V dropped 3 bases and J dropped 6; count of bases not matched to a gene: 8. CDR3 nucleotides: TGTGCCAGCAGCTCAAACAGGGGGATCGTCGAGCAGTACTTC. It translates to CASSSNRGIVEQYF.

Here the CDR3 reads CASSLGLENEQYF. CDR3 in DNA: TGTGCCAGCAGCTTGGGACTTGAAAACGAGCAGTACTTC. V is TRBV5-4 and J is TRBJ2-7; D is unresolved. The length of the CDR3 is 13 residues. V shed 0 bases and J shed 5 bases, with 9 bases lying between them. CDR1 and CDR2 from the germline V gene are SGHNT and YYREEE (reference sequence). Together with reference TRBV5-4 and TRBJ2-7, the CDR3 gives the full variable domain: ETGVTQSPTHLIKTRGQQVTLRCSSQSGHNTVSWYQQALGQGPQFIFQYYREEENGRGNFPPRFSGLQFPNYSSELNVNALELDDSALYLCASSLGLENEQYFGPGTRLTVT.

V and J are TRBV7-2 and TRBJ2-3, with 8 bases identical to TRBD2. The CDR3 sequence is 15 residues long. Germline loops: CDR1 SGHTA, CDR2 FQGNSA. V lost 6 bases and J lost 4; bases outside the gene matches: 9. CDR3 DNA: TGTGCCAGCAGTTCGGGCGGGGGGTTTGCAGATACGCAGTATTTT. Translated: CASSSGGGFADTQYF.

This clone has only one observation. DNA for the CDR3: TGCGCCAGCAGCCAACACCGGGACAAGAACTATGGCTACACCTTC. This gives the protein CASSQHRDKNYGYTF. The chain is built from TRBV4-3 and TRBJ1-2, with TRBD1 as a possible D gene (6 bases). CDR1 and CDR2 from the germline V gene are LGHNA and YSLEER. The CDR3 runs to 15 residues. Trimming took off 2 bases at V and 2 bases at J, with 12 bases between the two ends.

CDR3 residues: CATRQGRSQNEKLFF. In DNA form, the CDR3 reads TGTGCCACCAGACAGGGAAGAAGTCAAAATGAAAAACTGTTTTTT. The V gene is TRBV2, the J gene TRBJ1-4, with 7 nucleotides matching TRBD1. CDR3 length: 15 amino acids. CDR1 and CDR2 (germline): SNHLY, FYNNEI. Trimming at V came to 10 bases and at J to 5 bases, leaving 13 bases not matched to a gene.

J is TRBJ2-7 and V is TRBV18, with 7 bases aligning to TRBD1. CDR1 KGHSH and CDR2 LQKENI come from the germline V gene. Germline trimming cut 0 bases from V and 2 bases from J; bases unmatched to any gene: 4. The CDR3 consists of 15 residues. CDR3 DNA sequence: TGTGCCAGCTCACCACCGGAACAGGGGACCTACGAGCAGTACTTC. It specifies CASSPPEQGTYEQYF.

V is TRBV30 and J is TRBJ2-1; 11 bases map to TRBD1. Germline loops: CDR1 GTSNPN, CDR2 SVGIG (reference sequence). The J segment lost 5 bases and the V segment lost 8 bases, leaving 8 bases of the junction unmatched. The CDR3 totals 14 residues. Written as DNA, the CDR3 is TGTGCCGTAGGGCCGGGACAGGGGGACAATGAGCAGTTCTTC. Its protein is CAVGPGQGDNEQFF.

The rearrangement uses TRBV18 and TRBJ2-7, with D possibly matching TRBD2 (5 bases). Trimming cost V 3 bases and J 1 base, with 7 bases left between them. The CDR3 contains 13 residues. CDR1 is KGHSH and CDR2 is LQKENI in the germline V gene. CDR3 in DNA: TGTGCCAGCTCACCGGGGAGTTCCTACGAGCAGTACTTC. Translated, it gives CASSPGSSYEQYF.

V is TRBV7-2 and J is TRBJ1-2; D is unresolved. Trimming removed 4 bases at V and 4 bases at J, with 16 bases between. Germline CDR1 reads SGHTA; CDR2 reads FQGNSA. The CDR3 runs 15 residues. The CDR3 nucleotides are TGTGCCAGCAGCTACTCCCAGGACTCGCCCTATGGCTACACCTTC. It yields the protein CASSYSQDSPYGYTF.

This clone was seen a single time. The rearrangement uses TRBV15 and TRBJ1-4; the D gene is possibly TRBD1 (6 bases). V lost 3 bases and J 0 bases, leaving 8 bases between the germline ends. Germline assignment: CDR1 LNHNV and CDR2 YYDKDF (reference sequence). The CDR3 is 15 residues long. This chain's CDR3 is CATSREGATNEKLFF. In DNA form, the CDR3 reads TGTGCCACCAGCAGGGAGGGGGCAACTAATGAAAAACTGTTTTTT.

The rearrangement links TRBV4-2 to TRBJ2-2, with 13 positions matching TRBD2. The CDR3 is made up of 16 amino acids. Germline V gives CDR1 LGHNA, CDR2 YNFKEQ. With V trimmed by 0 bases and J by 5 bases, 0 bases remained unmatched. This CDR3 is CASSQETSGGTGELFF. CDR3 nucleotide sequence: TGTGCCAGCAGCCAAGAGACTAGCGGGGGGACCGGGGAGCTGTTTTTT.

V and J are TRBV6-5 and TRBJ1-1; 7 nucleotides agree with TRBD1. CDR3 size: 14 residues. V lost 7 bases and J lost 5; bases outside the gene matches: 10. Germline lookup yields CDR1 MNHEY and CDR2 SVGAGI. The CDR3 sequence is CASIKGARATEAFF. The CDR3 DNA follows: TGTGCCAGCATTAAGGGGGCTCGGGCGACTGAAGCTTTCTTT.

Only one count was recorded for this clone. This chain connects TRBV9 to TRBJ1-1; D call uncertain. CDR3 length: 11 amino acids. Trimming pared 0 bases from V and 11 bases from J, leaving 8 bases between. CDR1 SGDLS and CDR2 YYNGEE come from the germline V gene. The CDR3 sequence is CASSVERGAFF. Here the CDR3 DNA reads TGTGCCAGCAGCGTAGAACGAGGGGCTTTCTTT.

This clone was detected once. The chain recombines TRBV5-6 with TRBJ1-5; no clear D. The germline V gene encodes CDR1 SGHDT and CDR2 YYEEEE. Trimming removed 4 bases at V and 0 bases at J, with 5 bases between. This CDR3 region has 13 residues. In DNA form, the CDR3 reads TGTGCCAGCAGCCGGTATAGCAATCAGCCCCAGCATTTT. Protein sequence: CASSRYSNQPQHF.

The chain employs TRBV12-1 and TRBJ1-2. TRBV12-1 is a documented pseudogene. There are 13 residues in the CDR3. The CDR3 loop is CAHGRGQKGGYTF. The CDR3 coding sequence is TGTGCCCACGGGCGGGGGCAAAAGGGTGGCTACACCTTC.

The V gene is TRBV7-9, the J gene TRBJ2-5, with 8 bases fitting TRBD1. The CDR3 has 17 amino acids. Germline V gene sequence: CDR1 SEHNR, CDR2 FQNEAQ (reference sequence). V trimming: 5 bases; J trimming: 5 bases; junction bases outside the gene matches: 16. The CDR3 sequence: CASSLTGVPFYGETQYF. CDR3 in DNA: TGTGCCAGCAGCCTGACAGGGGTTCCATTCTACGGGGAGACCCAGTACTTC.

The chain has TRBV6-1 and TRBJ2-7; D gene uncertain. Trimming pared 6 bases from V and 2 bases from J, leaving 8 bases between. Germline CDR1 reads MNHNS; CDR2 reads SASEGT. The CDR3 has 12 residues. The DNA of the CDR3 is TGTGCCAGCAGCCAACTCCCCTACGAGCAGTACTTC. Encoded protein: CASSQLPYEQYF.

The gene calls are TRBV5-4 and TRBJ1-2; D might be TRBD1 (6 bases). The CDR3 is 13 residues long. Germline V gene sequence: CDR1 SGHNT, CDR2 YYREEE (reference sequence). Trimming pared 2 bases from V and 8 bases from J, leaving 13 bases between. The CDR3 DNA follows: TGTGCCAGCAGCTTCGATACAGGGTTCGGCTACACCTTC. Translating it yields CASSFDTGFGYTF. Filled out from reference TRBV5-4 and TRBJ1-2, the complete variable domain reads ETGVTQSPTHLIKTRGQQVTLRCSSQSGHNTVSWYQQALGQGPQFIFQYYREEENGRGNFPPRFSGLQFPNYSSELNVNALELDDSALYLCASSFDTGFGYTFGSGTRLTVV.